The 6 T cell receptor beta chains listed next were all sequenced from one sample in a study of shared clonotypes between healthy human individuals. Repertoires were generated with immunoSEQ multiplex PCR, while TCRdb's copy carries only in-frame clones and drops some. The data show some 490,000 clones, roughly 80% seen once. Sequencing was performed on PBMCs. These receptors were obtained from a woman between 40 and 50 years old in good health. Some clones in this sample may be carry-over from other donors' samples.

The V gene is TRBV5-4, the J gene TRBJ2-7; weak D call: TRBD1 (5 bases). The V end lost 2 bases, the J end lost 7 bases, and 10 bases lay between the germline ends. CDR3 length: 12 residues. Germline values: CDR1 SGHNT, CDR2 YYREEE (reference sequence). Here the CDR3 DNA reads TGTGCCAGCAGCTTTTCGGACACGGAGCAGTACTTC. This codes for CASSFSDTEQYF.

This clone has a single count. The chain joins TRBV7-9 to TRBJ2-1; no firm D call. Trimming left V 1 base short and J 10 bases short, with 8 bases between. The CDR3 contains 12 residues. The germline V gene has CDR1 SEHNR and CDR2 FQNEAQ (reference sequence). The CDR3 region has the DNA TGTGCCAGCAGCTTAGGGCAGATCGAGCAGTTCTTC. It is translated as CASSLGQIEQFF.

V is TRBV7-2 and J is TRBJ1-2; 8 bases are shared with TRBD1. CDR1 and CDR2 (germline): SGHTA, FQGNSA. V was clipped by 5 bases and J by 5 bases; unmatched bases: 10. This CDR3 comprises 15 residues. The CDR3 reads CASSERTGTGYGYTF. CDR3 sequence (DNA): TGTGCCAGCAGCGAAAGGACAGGGACGGGTTATGGCTACACCTTC.

The chain links TRBV4-3 to TRBJ2-2; D could derive from TRBD1 or TRBD2 (5 bases each). The V end lost 0 bases, the J end lost 4 bases, and 9 bases lay between the germline ends. CDR1 LGHNA and CDR2 YSLEER come from the germline V gene. There are 15 residues in the CDR3. CDR3 region: CASSQERGSTGELFF. The CDR3 DNA sequence: TGCGCCAGCAGCCAAGAGAGGGGATCCACCGGGGAGCTGTTTTTT.

The chain couples TRBV19 to TRBJ2-1, with 8 bases fitting TRBD2. Germline V CDR1 and CDR2: LNHDA, SQIVND (reference sequence). Germline trimming cut 5 bases from V and 1 base from J; bases unmatched to any gene: 4. The CDR3 covers 15 residues. CDR3: CASSPTSGSYNEQFF. CDR3 DNA: TGTGCCAGTAGTCCAACTAGCGGTTCCTACAATGAGCAGTTCTTC.

The chain links TRBV27 to TRBJ1-2, with D possibly matching TRBD1 (5 bases). Germline V gene lookup returns CDR1 MNHEY and CDR2 SMNVEV (reference sequence). This CDR3 contains 14 residues. Trimming cost V 0 bases and J 4 bases, with 9 bases left between them. The chain's CDR3 is CASSLSIGTYGYTF. The DNA of the CDR3 is TGTGCCAGCAGTTTATCGATAGGGACCTATGGCTACACCTTC.